A single sample gave rise to the 15 T cell receptor beta chains below, sequenced in a study of T cells in Graves' hyperthyroidism and ophthalmopathy. RNA transcripts were the template for amplifying TCR beta CDR3 regions. The HTBI set primed first-round TCR CDR3 RT-PCR. TCRdb re-called the multiplex PCR reads through MiXCR, storing one row per CDR3 protein. The repertoire holds some 620,000 distinct CDR3 sequences, with roughly 15% as singletons. The sample comprised blood. These TCRs come from a woman aged 25 to 39 with Graves' hyperthyroidism.

This clonotype was counted at least ten times. The chain recombines TRBV2 with TRBJ2-1; weak D call: TRBD2 (6 bases). Germline V gene data show CDR1 as SNHLY and CDR2 as FYNNEI. CDR3 length equals 14 residues. The V end was cut by 5 bases, the J end by 8 bases, with 16 bases between. Here the CDR3 DNA reads TGTGCCAGCAGTCGGGACTCAAACGGCGATGAGCAGTTCTTC. Protein sequence: CASSRDSNGDEQFF.

This clonotype came up many times. The chain combines TRBV28 with TRBJ1-1; the D gene is possibly TRBD1 (5 bases). CDR1 and CDR2 from the germline V gene are MDHEN and SYDVKM. The CDR3 loop spans 14 amino acids. Trimming took 2 bases from V and 1 from J, leaving 8 bases between them. The CDR3 DNA reads as TGTGCCAGCAGTTTAAACAGGCGGAACACTGAAGCTTTCTTT. As protein: CASSLNRRNTEAFF.

This clonotype was seen many times. The chain has TRBV20-1 and TRBJ2-7; D call uncertain. V lost 3 bases and J lost 4, with 13 bases in between. From germline, CDR1 is DFQATT and CDR2 SNEGSKA (reference sequence). The CDR3 is 13 amino acids. CDR3 sequence: CSASVPEEYEQYF. CDR3 DNA sequence: TGCAGTGCTAGTGTCCCAGAAGAATACGAGCAGTACTTC.

In its sample, this clonotype was seen many times. The chain couples TRBV27 to TRBJ1-5; D ambiguous. The V and J ends lost 4 bases and 11 bases respectively, with 15 bases between them. From germline, CDR1 is MNHEY and CDR2 SMNVEV (reference sequence). The CDR3 extends over 13 amino acids. CDR3 coding DNA: TGTGCCAGCAGTTCTAAGTCCCCCCAGGCCCAGCATTTT. Encoded protein: CASSSKSPQAQHF.

This clonotype was seen many times. The chain uses TRBV3-1 and TRBJ2-7, with D hard to call. Germline V gene lookup returns CDR1 LGHDT and CDR2 YNNKEL (reference sequence). V was cut by 6 bases and J by 6 bases, with 9 bases left in between. This CDR3 contains 11 residues. The CDR3 DNA reads as TGTGCCAGCAGTTCTTCAGCCGAGCAGTACTTC. Residues: CASSSSAEQYF.

In this sample, this clonotype turned up many times. The CDR3 region has the DNA TGTGCCAGCAGCGTAGAAACAGGGACATATGAGCAGTTCTTC. Amino acid sequence: CASSVETGTYEQFF. This chain links TRBV9 with TRBJ2-1; possibly TRBD1 for D (6 bases). The germline V gene has CDR1 SGDLS and CDR2 YYNGEE. Trimming cost V 0 bases and J 8 bases, with 12 bases left between them. This CDR3 is 14 amino acids long.

The rearrangement uses TRBV28 and TRBJ2-1, with 9 positions matching TRBD2. The junction had 5 bases not matched to a gene; V was cut back by 3 bases and J by 5 bases. Per the germline V gene, CDR1 is MDHEN and CDR2 is SYDVKM. This CDR3 is built from 15 residues. CDR3 bases: TGTGCCAGCAGTTTCCATAGCGGGAGCGACAATGAGCAGTTCTTC. Residues: CASSFHSGSDNEQFF.

Here the CDR3 reads CASSGQKINIQYF. Here the CDR3 DNA reads TGTGCCAGCAGCGGACAGAAAATAAACATTCAGTACTTC. The chain is built from TRBV27 and TRBJ2-4; TRBD1 is a possible D gene (6 bases). Germline V gives CDR1 MNHEY, CDR2 SMNVEV (reference sequence). This CDR3 has 13 amino acids. V was cut by 6 bases and J by 6 bases, with 12 bases left in between.

The rearrangement links TRBV11-2 to TRBJ2-1; D remains unclear. The CDR3 has 12 residues. Germline V lookup: CDR1 SGHAT, CDR2 FQNNGV. V was trimmed by 7 bases and J by 7 bases, leaving 11 bases between them. The CDR3 sequence is CASTLRWNEQFF. CDR3 coding DNA: TGTGCCAGCACCCTCCGGTGGAATGAGCAGTTCTTC.

This chain links TRBV10-3 with TRBJ2-3; 7 bases match TRBD2. The V gene's germline CDR1 is ENHRY and CDR2 SYGVKD. J lost 2 bases, V lost 6 bases, and 11 bases had no gene match. CDR3 length equals 16 residues. The CDR3 nucleotides read TGTGCCATCAGGGGAGCGGGGTTTTTTAACACAGATACGCAGTATTTT. This translates into CAIRGAGFFNTDTQYF.

This clonotype was found a few times. This chain connects TRBV30 to TRBJ2-4; 14 bases are a match to TRBD2. The germline V gene encodes CDR1 GTSNPN and CDR2 SVGIG (reference sequence). The CDR3 runs 16 residues. V gave up 4 bases and J gave up 6 bases; unmatched junction bases: 8. The CDR3 nucleotides read TGTGCCTGGACACCGGGACTAGCGGGAGTTACAAACATTCAGTACTTC. Its protein product is CAWTPGLAGVTNIQYF.

This clonotype showed up many times. This sequence joins TRBV2 and TRBJ2-2, with 7 bases that match TRBD2. The junction had 7 bases not matched to a gene; V was cut back by 3 bases and J by 6 bases. The CDR3 runs 15 residues. Germline loops: CDR1 SNHLY, CDR2 FYNNEI. CDR3 loop: CASSDRGSNAGELFF. The CDR3 DNA is TGTGCCAGCAGTGACCGCGGGAGTAACGCCGGGGAGCTGTTTTTT.

This clonotype was seen many times. The chain is built from TRBV7-2 and TRBJ2-3; D is ambiguous. CDR3 length: 18 residues. The germline V and J ends were trimmed by 1 base and 0 bases, with 17 bases remaining between them. Germline-derived CDR1 and CDR2 are SGHTA and FQGNSA. In nucleotides, the CDR3 is TGTGCCAGCAGCTTAGAAGGCTTCGGCAGTTCTAGCACAGATACGCAGTATTTT. Encoded protein: CASSLEGFGSSSTDTQYF.

This clonotype showed up many times. The chain combines TRBV7-2 with TRBJ2-7; D possibly uses TRBD1 or TRBD2 (5 bases each). V shed 5 bases and J shed 1 base, with 18 bases lying between them. CDR3 length: 16 residues. From germline, CDR1 is SGHTA and CDR2 FQGNSA. CDR3 sequence (DNA): TGTGCCAGCAGCCCCCAGAGAGGGGTCGGTTCCTACGAGCAGTACTTC. Protein: CASSPQRGVGSYEQYF.

The sample holds many counts of this clonotype. The chain is built from TRBV5-8 and TRBJ1-2; the D gene is possibly TRBD1 (5 bases). The CDR3 sequence is 14 residues long. The V end was cut by 0 bases, the J end by 7 bases, with 13 bases between. Per the germline V gene, CDR1 is SGHTS and CDR2 is YDEGEE. This CDR3 is CASSLVRGPGGYTF. CDR3 bases: TGTGCCAGCAGCTTGGTTCGGGGCCCTGGTGGCTACACCTTC.